Presented here are 32 T cell receptor beta chains from one specimen sequenced in a study of cytomegalovirus exposure and HLA in healthy donors. With 60 Vbeta and 13 Jbeta primers, the PCR was carried out. This table comes from immunoSEQ multiplex PCR, and its TCRdb copy is limited to in-frame clones, with some not included. Among 150,000 to 160,000 clones listed, nearly 80% were seen once. The sample taken for sequencing was PBMCs. Receptors were obtained from a young man in good health and CMV-seropositive.

J is TRBJ2-3 and V is TRBV4-2; 10 bases match TRBD2. This CDR3 is built from 18 residues. Germline CDR1 and CDR2: LGHNA and YNFKEQ. The J segment lost 1 base and the V segment lost 3 bases, leaving 10 bases of the junction unmatched. The CDR3: CASSQEYLAGGRTDTQYF. CDR3 nucleotide sequence: TGTGCCAGCAGCCAGGAGTACTTAGCGGGAGGCCGCACAGATACGCAGTATTTT.

CDR3 amino acids: CASSSGLSGNTIYF. DNA for the CDR3: TGTGCCAGCAGCTCTGGGCTCTCTGGAAACACCATATATTTT. The chain combines TRBV11-2 with TRBJ1-3; D not certain. The CDR3 has 14 residues. Germline CDR1 SGHAT, CDR2 FQNNGV. With 4 bases removed from V and 0 bases from J, the gap between germline ends came to 7 bases.

The rearrangement links TRBV7-6 to TRBJ1-5; TRBD1 agrees at 10 bases. V trimming: 4 bases; J trimming: 2 bases; junction bases outside the gene matches: 11. CDR3 size: 18 residues. CDR1 is SGHVS, CDR2 FNYEAQ, per germline. The CDR3 DNA reads as TGTGCCAGCAGCTCCACCCCGGGACAGGGGAGGGGCAATCAGCCCCAGCATTTT. Protein: CASSSTPGQGRGNQPQHF.

This sequence joins TRBV18 and TRBJ2-5, with 7 bases that match TRBD1. J was trimmed by 0 bases and V by 7 bases; bases with no gene match: 8. This CDR3 contains 15 residues. The germline V gene has CDR1 KGHSH and CDR2 LQKENI. The CDR3 DNA is TGTGCCAGCTTCCCCGACAGGGTCCACCAAGAGACCCAGTACTTC. Amino acid sequence: CASFPDRVHQETQYF.

This clone was recorded a few times. This chain connects TRBV25-1 to TRBJ1-4, with 10 nucleotides matching TRBD1. CDR3 length: 15 amino acids. Germline V gene lookup returns CDR1 MGHDK and CDR2 SYGVNS. V gave up 2 bases and J gave up 5 bases; unmatched junction bases: 2. The CDR3 DNA reads TGTGCCAGCAGTGAACCGGGACAGGGGAATGAAAAACTGTTTTTT. Its translation: CASSEPGQGNEKLFF.

The V gene is TRBV28, the J gene TRBJ2-5; 7 positions match TRBD2. CDR1 and CDR2 from the germline V gene are MDHEN and SYDVKM. The CDR3 length is 14 residues. The V and J ends lost 3 bases and 3 bases, in that order; junction bases with no gene match: 4. Here the CDR3 DNA reads TGTGCCAGCAGTTTGTTTCGGGAGGAAGAGACCCAGTACTTC. It specifies CASSLFREEETQYF.

This chain links TRBV6-1 with TRBJ2-1; TRBD1 agrees at 7 bases. V trimming: 6 bases; J trimming: 5 bases; junction bases outside the gene matches: 4. The CDR3 spans 13 residues. The V gene's germline CDR1 is MNHNS and CDR2 SASEGT. CDR3 in amino acids: CASSRTGDNEQFF. The CDR3 DNA sequence: TGTGCCAGCAGCCGGACAGGCGACAATGAGCAGTTCTTC.

V usage is TRBV14 and J usage is TRBJ2-7, with 9 bases identical to TRBD2. Germline loops: CDR1 SGHDN, CDR2 FVKESK. V was pared by 0 bases and J by 4 bases, with 1 base of the junction left unmatched. The length of the CDR3 is 14 residues. CDR3: CASSQDSGSYEQYF. Here the CDR3 DNA reads TGTGCCAGCAGCCAAGATAGCGGGAGTTACGAGCAGTACTTC.

The V call is TRBV15, the J call TRBJ2-5, with 7 bases that match TRBD1. Germline CDR1 reads LNHNV; CDR2 reads YYDKDF (reference sequence). V dropped 7 bases and J dropped 0; count of bases not matched to a gene: 8. The CDR3 is 15 amino acids. DNA of the CDR3: TGTGCCACCACAGGGGGACAGTTCTACCAAGAGACCCAGTACTTC. Translated: CATTGGQFYQETQYF.

The chain combines TRBV6-1 with TRBJ2-3, with 9 bases lining up with TRBD1. This CDR3 spans 22 amino acids. Germline-derived CDR1 and CDR2 are MNHNS and SASEGT. V lost 6 bases and J lost 1; bases outside the gene matches: 26. In DNA form, the CDR3 reads TGTGCCAGCAGGGAAAACAAGATCCGGGACAGGGTTATCGATAGTCGCACAGATACGCAGTATTTT. Translation gives CASRENKIRDRVIDSRTDTQYF.

This clone has only one observation. The V gene is TRBV10-2, the J gene TRBJ2-5, with 14 nucleotides matching TRBD2. The J call may be faulty, since TRBJ2-7 better matches the DNA end. The CDR3 has 14 residues. The germline CDR1 and CDR2 sequences are WSHSY and SAAADI. CDR3 sequence (DNA): TGCGCCAGCAGCGGGACTAGCGGGAGCTACGAGCAGTACTTC. It yields the protein CASSGTSGSYEQYF.

This clone has just a few counts. V usage is TRBV2 and J usage is TRBJ2-7; a possible D gene is TRBD2 (6 bases). V lost 8 bases and J 6 bases, leaving 20 bases between the germline ends. This CDR3 region has 14 residues. Per germline, CDR1 SNHLY and CDR2 FYNNEI. The chain's CDR3 is CASSPRGYVAEQYF. The CDR3 nucleotides read TGTGCCAGCTCCCCCCGGGGGTACGTCGCCGAGCAGTACTTC.

The rearrangement links TRBV6-5 to TRBJ1-1; 9 positions match TRBD1. The junction had 2 bases not matched to a gene; V was cut back by 4 bases and J by 8 bases. Germline V CDR1 and CDR2: MNHEY, SVGAGI. The CDR3 is 12 amino acids. CDR3 residues: CASSSGQGEAFF. The DNA of the CDR3 is TGTGCCAGCAGTTCAGGACAGGGGGAAGCTTTCTTT.

The chain employs TRBV29-1 and TRBJ2-3; 7 bases align to TRBD1. This CDR3 spans 13 amino acids. Trimming cost V 7 bases and J 5 bases; bases outside gene matches: 9. The germline gives CDR1 SQVTM, CDR2 ANQGSEA. CDR3 amino acids: CSGQQGWGDTQYF. The DNA of the CDR3 is TGCAGCGGCCAACAGGGGTGGGGAGATACGCAGTATTTT.

This clone was observed once. The J gene is TRBJ2-2, the V gene TRBV11-1; 14 nucleotides agree with TRBD2. This CDR3 has 16 residues. The V gene's germline CDR1 is SGHAT and CDR2 FQDESV (reference sequence). The V and J ends lost 4 bases and 7 bases, in that order; junction bases with no gene match: 5. CDR3 DNA: TGTGCCAGCAGCTGGGGGACTAGCGGGAGTCACGGGGAGCTGTTTTTT. Amino acid sequence: CASSWGTSGSHGELFF.

The chain recombines TRBV7-3 with TRBJ2-1; 8 bases align to TRBD2. The J segment lost 8 bases and the V segment lost 3 bases, leaving 6 bases of the junction unmatched. CDR3 length: 14 amino acids. Germline V lookup: CDR1 SGHTA, CDR2 FQGTGA. The CDR3 region has the DNA TGTGCCAGCAGCTTTACCGGGAGGGCCTATGAGCAGTTCTTC. It codes for CASSFTGRAYEQFF.

This chain links TRBV27 with TRBJ1-4; D unclear. Looked up from germline, CDR1 is MNHEY and CDR2 is SMNVEV (reference sequence). The CDR3 spans 13 residues. V was pared by 3 bases and J by 3 bases, with 5 bases between. The CDR3 DNA is TGTGCCAGCAGTTTGACACCTAATGAAAAACTGTTTTTT. The encoded protein is CASSLTPNEKLFF.

V gene TRBV9 combines with J gene TRBJ2-7, with a tentative D call TRBD2 (6 bases). V was trimmed by 4 bases and J by 8 bases, leaving 22 bases between them. The CDR3 loop spans 15 amino acids. Germline assignment: CDR1 SGDLS and CDR2 YYNGEE. CDR3 protein: CASSPPGDVAVKQYF. The CDR3 DNA follows: TGTGCCAGCAGCCCTCCGGGGGACGTAGCCGTGAAGCAGTACTTC.

In nucleotides, the CDR3 is TGCGCCAGCACCACAGGGGGCCGAGGCACTGAAGCTTTCTTT. Protein: CASTTGGRGTEAFF. This chain joins TRBV10-2 and TRBJ1-1; 9 bases agree with TRBD1. The CDR3 spans 14 residues. The V and J ends lost 7 bases and 4 bases, in that order; junction bases with no gene match: 7. CDR1 and CDR2 from the germline V gene are WSHSY and SAAADI.

In this sample, this clone turned up once. This chain links TRBV27 with TRBJ1-2; a possible D gene is TRBD1 (5 bases). Deletions cut 4 bases from V and 3 bases from J, with 12 bases between. The CDR3 runs to 14 residues. Germline loops: CDR1 MNHEY, CDR2 SMNVEV (reference sequence). Here the CDR3 reads CASSSSTGYYGYTF. CDR3 nucleotides: TGTGCCAGCAGTTCTTCAACAGGTTACTATGGCTACACCTTC.

This sequence joins TRBV6-1 and TRBJ2-7; TRBD2 agrees at 8 bases. Germline CDR1 reads MNHNS; CDR2 reads SASEGT. Trimming cost V 6 bases and J 6 bases; bases outside gene matches: 13. The CDR3 is made up of 15 amino acids. CDR3 in amino acids: CASRSSSGNNREQYF. In DNA, the CDR3 is TGTGCCAGCAGATCGAGTAGCGGGAATAATCGCGAGCAGTACTTC.

The CDR3 region has the DNA TGTGCCAGCAGTTCCCCGGGACTCTCCTACGAGCAGTACTTC. Its protein product is CASSSPGLSYEQYF. This chain joins TRBV27 and TRBJ2-7, with a possible D match to TRBD2 (6 bases). Germline CDR1 MNHEY, CDR2 SMNVEV (reference sequence). Trimming pared 4 bases from V and 0 bases from J, leaving 10 bases between. This CDR3 contains 14 residues.

The chain combines TRBV30 with TRBJ2-7; 9 bases align to TRBD1. The germline CDR1 and CDR2 sequences are GTSNPN and SVGIG (reference sequence). This CDR3 region has 14 residues. The junction had 5 bases not matched to a gene; V was cut back by 1 base and J by 4 bases. The CDR3 DNA follows: TGTGCCTGGAGTGCCGGGACAGGGAGTTACGAGCAGTACTTC. Amino acid sequence: CAWSAGTGSYEQYF.

The V and J genes are TRBV19 and TRBJ2-1; 9 bases line up with TRBD1. V lost 4 bases and J lost 6; bases outside the gene matches: 4. The germline CDR1 and CDR2 sequences are LNHDA and SQIVND (reference sequence). The CDR3 sequence is 14 residues long. CDR3 in DNA: TGTGCCAGTAGTACACAGGGGGCGCCCAATGAGCAGTTCTTC. It yields the protein CASSTQGAPNEQFF.

The chain has TRBV7-9 and TRBJ2-5; 12 nucleotides align to TRBD2. The CDR3 loop spans 16 amino acids. Germline V gene data show CDR1 as SEHNR and CDR2 as FQNEAQ (reference sequence). V shed 3 bases, J shed 6 bases, and the junction held 8 bases outside the gene matches. CDR3 coding DNA: TGTGCCAGCAGCTTCTCGGGACTAGCGGGCGGGAAGACCCAGTACTTC. It translates to CASSFSGLAGGKTQYF. The full variable domain, in which reference TRBV7-9 and TRBJ2-5 provide the parts outside the CDR3, is DTGVSQNPRHKITKRGQNVTFRCDPISEHNRLYWYRQTLGQGPEFLTYFQNEAQLEKSRLLSDRFSAERPKGSFSTLEIQRTEQGDSAMYLCASSFSGLAGGKTQYFGPGTRLLVL.

The chain is built from TRBV5-1 and TRBJ1-1; D ambiguous. This CDR3 has 13 amino acids. Germline V CDR1 and CDR2: SGHRS, YFSETQ. Trimming removed 2 bases at V and 1 base at J, with 6 bases between. Written as DNA, the CDR3 is TGCGCCAGCAGCTTCCTAAGGAACACTGAAGCTTTCTTT. This gives the protein CASSFLRNTEAFF.

This clone was picked up a small number of times. This sequence joins TRBV6-1 and TRBJ1-4; no firm D call. The CDR3 has 14 residues. Germline V gene data show CDR1 as MNHNS and CDR2 as SASEGT. Deletions cut 1 base from V and 4 bases from J, with 7 bases between. The CDR3 DNA reads as TGTGCCAGCAGTGAAGGCAGTCTTAATGAAAAACTGTTTTTT. It specifies CASSEGSLNEKLFF.

The rearrangement links TRBV4-2 to TRBJ2-5; D perhaps matches TRBD2 (5 bases). CDR3 length equals 13 residues. V was cut by 0 bases and J by 5 bases, with 7 bases left in between. Germline CDR1 reads LGHNA; CDR2 reads YNFKEQ. The CDR3 is CASSQELEETQYF. The CDR3 DNA is TGTGCCAGCAGCCAAGAACTAGAGGAGACCCAGTACTTC.

This sequence joins TRBV6-5 and TRBJ1-5, with no clear D. With 2 bases removed from V and 6 bases from J, the gap between germline ends came to 5 bases. The germline CDR1 and CDR2 sequences are MNHEY and SVGAGI. CDR3 length equals 12 residues. CDR3 DNA sequence: TGTGCCAGCAGTTACAACGGTCAGCCCCAGCATTTT. It codes for CASSYNGQPQHF.

The chain couples TRBV5-1 to TRBJ2-5, with TRBD1 matching 7 bases. The CDR3 has 13 amino acids. V lost 0 bases and J lost 5; bases outside the gene matches: 1. Germline V gene sequence: CDR1 SGHRS, CDR2 YFSETQ. CDR3 in amino acids: CASSLAQGETQYF. The CDR3 nucleotides read TGCGCCAGCAGCTTGGCACAGGGGGAGACCCAGTACTTC.

This clone was found once. The chain has TRBV7-2 and TRBJ2-1; tentative D call: TRBD2 (5 bases). CDR1 is SGHTA, CDR2 FQGNSA, per germline. The CDR3 runs to 12 residues. V lost 5 bases, J lost 10 bases, and 12 bases lay in between. This CDR3 is CASSAGLFEQFF. The CDR3 DNA reads TGTGCCAGCAGCGCGGGCCTTTTCGAGCAGTTCTTC.

This clone occurred a few times. The chain recombines TRBV19 with TRBJ2-2, with 8 bases lining up with TRBD2. This CDR3 region has 17 residues. V was pared by 7 bases and J by 2 bases, with 12 bases of the junction left unmatched. Germline assignment: CDR1 LNHDA and CDR2 SQIVND (reference sequence). The CDR3 region has the DNA TGTGCCAGTAAACGGCGGGAGGCCACCCATAACACCGGGGAGCTGTTTTTT. Translated, it gives CASKRREATHNTGELFF. Full variable domain (remainder filled in from reference TRBV19 and TRBJ2-2): DGGITQSPKYLFRKEGQNVTLSCEQNLNHDAMYWYRQDPGQGLRLIYYSQIVNDFQKGDIAEGYSVSREKKESFPLTVTSAQKNPTAFYLCASKRREATHNTGELFFGEGSRLTVL.